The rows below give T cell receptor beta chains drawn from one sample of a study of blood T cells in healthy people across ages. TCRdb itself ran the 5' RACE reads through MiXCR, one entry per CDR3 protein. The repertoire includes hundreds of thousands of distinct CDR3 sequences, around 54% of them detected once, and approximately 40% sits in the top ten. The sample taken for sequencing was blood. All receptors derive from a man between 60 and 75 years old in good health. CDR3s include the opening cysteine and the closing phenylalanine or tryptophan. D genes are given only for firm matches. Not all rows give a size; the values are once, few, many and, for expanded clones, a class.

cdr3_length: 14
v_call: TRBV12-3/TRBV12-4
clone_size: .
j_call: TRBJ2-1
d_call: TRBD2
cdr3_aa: CASKRDGPYNEQFF
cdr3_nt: TGTGCCAGCAAGCGGGACGGGCCCTACAATGAGCAGTTCTTC

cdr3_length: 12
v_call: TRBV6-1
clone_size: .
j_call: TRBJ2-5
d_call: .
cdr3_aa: CASSSGYETQYF
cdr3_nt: TGTGCCAGCAGCTCAGGGTATGAGACCCAGTACTTC

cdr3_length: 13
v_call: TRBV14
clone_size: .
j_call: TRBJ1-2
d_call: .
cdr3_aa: CASSQDVHYGYTF
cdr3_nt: TGTGCCAGCAGCCAAGATGTCCACTATGGCTACACCTTC

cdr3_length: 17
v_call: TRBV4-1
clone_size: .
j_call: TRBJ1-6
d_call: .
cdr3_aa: CASSQDRGTGMNSPLHF
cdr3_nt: TGCGCCAGCAGCCAAGATAGGGGCACGGGTATGAATTCACCCCTCCACTTT

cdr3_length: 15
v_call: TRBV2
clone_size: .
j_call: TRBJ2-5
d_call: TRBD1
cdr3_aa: CASSEGTGHQETQYF
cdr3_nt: TGTGCCAGCAGTGAAGGGACAGGACACCAAGAGACCCAGTACTTC

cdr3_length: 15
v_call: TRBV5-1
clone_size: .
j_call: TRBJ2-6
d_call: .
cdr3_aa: CASGTVGGGANVLTF
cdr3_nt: TGCGCCAGTGGCACCGTGGGAGGTGGGGCCAACGTCCTGACTTTC

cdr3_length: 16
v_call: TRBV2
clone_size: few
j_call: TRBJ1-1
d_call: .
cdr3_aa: CASSEGRVGVGTEAFF
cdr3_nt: TGTGCCAGCAGTGAAGGCAGGGTGGGGGTCGGCACTGAAGCTTTCTTT

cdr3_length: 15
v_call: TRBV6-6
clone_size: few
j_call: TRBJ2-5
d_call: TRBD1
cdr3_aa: CASSYRTGGRETQYF
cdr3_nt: TGTGCCAGCAGTTACCGGACAGGGGGGAGAGAGACCCAGTACTTC

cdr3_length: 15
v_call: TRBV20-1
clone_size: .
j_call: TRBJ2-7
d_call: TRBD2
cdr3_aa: CSAPPTSGVYNEQYF
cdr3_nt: TGCAGTGCTCCTCCGACTAGCGGGGTCTACAATGAGCAGTACTTC

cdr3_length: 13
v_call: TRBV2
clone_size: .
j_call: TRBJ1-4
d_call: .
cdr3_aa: CASRQGVNEKLIF
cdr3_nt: TGTGCCAGCAGACAGGGCGTTAATGAAAAACTGATTTTT

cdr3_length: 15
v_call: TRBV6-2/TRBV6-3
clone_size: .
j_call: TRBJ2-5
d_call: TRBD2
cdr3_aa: CAIRDSGGHGETQYF
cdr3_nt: TGTGCCATCCGAGATAGCGGGGGGCACGGGGAGACCCAGTACTTC

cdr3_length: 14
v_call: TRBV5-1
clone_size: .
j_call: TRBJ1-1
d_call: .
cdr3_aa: CASSLLGPDTEAFF
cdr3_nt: TGCGCCAGCAGCTTGTTAGGGCCGGACACTGAAGCTTTCTTT

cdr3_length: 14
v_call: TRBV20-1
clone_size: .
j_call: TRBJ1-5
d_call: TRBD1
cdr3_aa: CSASTRGLDQPQHF
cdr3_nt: TGCAGTGCTAGTACCAGGGGGCTTGATCAGCCCCAGCATTTT

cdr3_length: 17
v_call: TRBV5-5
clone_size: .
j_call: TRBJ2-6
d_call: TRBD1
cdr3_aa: CASSLDRGGDGANVLTF
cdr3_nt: TGTGCCAGCAGCCTGGACAGGGGCGGGGACGGGGCCAACGTCCTGACTTTC

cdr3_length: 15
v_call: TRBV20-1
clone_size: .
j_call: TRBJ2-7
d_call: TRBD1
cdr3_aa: CSASPGQLDPNEQYF
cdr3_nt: TGCAGTGCGAGTCCGGGACAGCTGGACCCCAATGAGCAGTACTTC

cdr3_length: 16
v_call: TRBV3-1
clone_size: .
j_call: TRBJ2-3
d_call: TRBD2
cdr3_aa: CASSQLRGGGTDTQYF
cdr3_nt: TGTGCCAGCAGCCAACTTCGGGGGGGCGGGACAGATACGCAGTATTTT

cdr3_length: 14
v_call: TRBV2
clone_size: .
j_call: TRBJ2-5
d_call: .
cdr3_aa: CASRGRRERETQYF
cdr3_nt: TGTGCCAGCAGGGGCCGTCGGGAACGGGAGACCCAGTACTTC

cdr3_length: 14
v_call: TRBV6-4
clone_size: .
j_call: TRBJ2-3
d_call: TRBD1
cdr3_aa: CASSETGWADTQYF
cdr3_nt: TGTGCCAGCAGCGAGACAGGGTGGGCAGATACGCAGTATTTT

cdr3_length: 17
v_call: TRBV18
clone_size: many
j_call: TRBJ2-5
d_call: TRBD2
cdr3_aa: CASSPPLAGDPQETQYF
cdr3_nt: TGTGCCAGCTCACCACCGCTCGCGGGGGATCCCCAAGAGACCCAGTACTTC

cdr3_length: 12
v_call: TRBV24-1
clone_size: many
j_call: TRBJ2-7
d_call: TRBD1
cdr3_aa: CATSGQEYEQYF
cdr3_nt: TGTGCCACCTCGGGACAGGAGTACGAGCAGTACTTC

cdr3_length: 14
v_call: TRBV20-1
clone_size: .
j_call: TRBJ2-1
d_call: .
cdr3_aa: CSASPRVGLNEQFF
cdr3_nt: TGCAGTGCTAGCCCCAGAGTAGGCCTTAATGAGCAGTTCTTC

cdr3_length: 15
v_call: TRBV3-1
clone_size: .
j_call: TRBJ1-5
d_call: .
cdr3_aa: CASSQDSTGSKPQHF
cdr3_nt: TGTGCCAGCAGCCAAGATTCCACAGGGTCGAAGCCCCAGCATTTT

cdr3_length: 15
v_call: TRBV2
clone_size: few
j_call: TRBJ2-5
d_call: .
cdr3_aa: CASSDLRQLQETQYF
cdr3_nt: TGTGCCAGCAGTGATCTTCGACAGCTCCAAGAGACCCAGTACTTC

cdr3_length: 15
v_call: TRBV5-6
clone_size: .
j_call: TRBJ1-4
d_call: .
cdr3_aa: CASSLAQLGNEKLFF
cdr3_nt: TGTGCCAGCAGCTTGGCCCAGTTAGGCAATGAAAAACTGTTTTTT

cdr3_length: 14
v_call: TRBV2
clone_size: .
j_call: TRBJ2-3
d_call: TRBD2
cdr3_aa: CASKDGGGTDTQYF
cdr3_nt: TGTGCCAGCAAGGACGGGGGGGGCACAGATACGCAGTATTTT

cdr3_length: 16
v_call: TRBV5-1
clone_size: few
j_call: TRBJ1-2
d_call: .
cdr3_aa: CASSLDPTRNNYGYTF
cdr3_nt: TGCGCCAGCAGCTTGGACCCGACAAGAAATAACTATGGCTACACCTTC

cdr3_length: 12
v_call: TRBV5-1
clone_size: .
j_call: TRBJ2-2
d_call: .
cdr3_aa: CASSLTLGELFF
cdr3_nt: TGCGCCAGCAGCTTGACCCTGGGGGAGCTGTTTTTT

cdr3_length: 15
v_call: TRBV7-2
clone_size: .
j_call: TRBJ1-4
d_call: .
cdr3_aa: CASSLVRAQGEKLFF
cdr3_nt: TGTGCCAGCAGCTTAGTGAGGGCACAGGGCGAAAAACTGTTTTTT

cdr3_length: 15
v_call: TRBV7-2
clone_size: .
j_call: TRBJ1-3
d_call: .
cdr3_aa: CASSLSFSSGNTIYF
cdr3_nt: TGTGCCAGCAGCTTAAGTTTCAGCTCTGGAAACACCATATATTTT

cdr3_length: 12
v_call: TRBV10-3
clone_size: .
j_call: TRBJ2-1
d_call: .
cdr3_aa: CAISHADNEQFF
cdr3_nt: TGTGCCATCAGTCACGCTGACAATGAGCAGTTCTTC

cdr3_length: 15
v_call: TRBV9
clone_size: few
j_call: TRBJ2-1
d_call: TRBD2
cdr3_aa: CASSVVLAGGNEQFF
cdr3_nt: TGTGCCAGCAGCGTAGTTCTAGCGGGTGGCAATGAGCAGTTCTTC

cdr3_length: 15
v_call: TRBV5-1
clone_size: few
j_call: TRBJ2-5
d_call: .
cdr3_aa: CASPDGTGPQETQYF
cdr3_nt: TGCGCCAGCCCCGACGGGACGGGGCCGCAAGAGACCCAGTACTTC

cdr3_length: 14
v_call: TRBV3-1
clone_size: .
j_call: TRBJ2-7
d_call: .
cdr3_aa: CASSQSRNSYEQYF
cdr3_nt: TGTGCCAGCAGCCAATCAAGGAACTCCTACGAGCAGTACTTC

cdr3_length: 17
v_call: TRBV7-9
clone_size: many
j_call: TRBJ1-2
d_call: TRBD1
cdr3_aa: CASSPSRGQAPNYGYTF
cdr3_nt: TGTGCCAGCAGCCCTTCCCGTGGACAGGCACCTAACTATGGCTACACCTTC

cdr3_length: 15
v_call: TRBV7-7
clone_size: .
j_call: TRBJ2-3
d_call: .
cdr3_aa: CASSLGSPAADTQYF
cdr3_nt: TGTGCCAGCAGCTTAGGTAGCCCGGCCGCGGATACGCAGTATTTT

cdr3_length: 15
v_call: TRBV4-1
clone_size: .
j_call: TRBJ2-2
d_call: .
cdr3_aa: CASSPKTGNTGELFF
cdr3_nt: TGCGCCAGCAGCCCGAAGACAGGGAACACCGGGGAGCTGTTTTTT

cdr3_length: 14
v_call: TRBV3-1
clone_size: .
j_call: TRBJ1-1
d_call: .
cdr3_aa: CASSPSSGEAEAFF
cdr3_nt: TGTGCCAGCAGCCCATCTTCAGGGGAAGCCGAAGCTTTCTTT

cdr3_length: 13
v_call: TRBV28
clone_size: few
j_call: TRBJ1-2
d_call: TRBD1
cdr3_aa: CASSKTQGDGYTF
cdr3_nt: TGTGCCAGCAGCAAGACCCAGGGGGATGGCTACACCTTC

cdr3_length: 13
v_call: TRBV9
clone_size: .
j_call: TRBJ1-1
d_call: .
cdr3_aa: CARSTTQNTEAFF
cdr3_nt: TGTGCCAGAAGTACGACGCAGAACACTGAAGCTTTCTTT

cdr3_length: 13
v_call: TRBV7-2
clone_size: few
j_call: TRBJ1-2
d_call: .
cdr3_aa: CASSSLDGYGYTF
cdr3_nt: TGTGCCAGCAGCTCGTTAGACGGTTATGGCTACACCTTC

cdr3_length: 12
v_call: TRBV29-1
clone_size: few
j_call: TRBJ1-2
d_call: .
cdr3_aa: CSVEPPNYGYTF
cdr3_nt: TGCAGCGTTGAACCCCCTAACTATGGCTACACCTTC

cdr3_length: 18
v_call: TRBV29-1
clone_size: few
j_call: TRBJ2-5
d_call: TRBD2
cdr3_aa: CSVEDNWTSGDTGETQYF
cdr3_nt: TGCAGCGTTGAAGATAATTGGACTAGCGGGGATACGGGGGAGACCCAGTACTTC

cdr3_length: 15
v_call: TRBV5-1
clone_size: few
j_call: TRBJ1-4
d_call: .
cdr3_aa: CASSFDNRANEKLFF
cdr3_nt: TGCGCCAGCAGCTTCGACAACCGAGCTAATGAAAAACTGTTTTTT